These 16 T cell receptor beta chains were all obtained from the same sample, sequenced in a study of blood T cells in healthy people across ages. The second PCR ran about 6 to 12 cycles with a sample-barcoded 5' primer and J-beta primers. From the 5' RACE reads, TCRdb called clonotypes with MiXCR, one entry per CDR3 protein. The sample includes about 1.5 million distinct CDR3 sequences, 42% of them seen just once. Sequenced material: blood. These TCRs come from a young woman in good health.

Only a few counts were recorded for this clonotype. This may arise from a read error, as a much more abundant clone is one base away. The rearrangement uses TRBV6-2 or TRBV6-3 and TRBJ2-7; D not resolved. The germline gives CDR1 MNHEY, CDR2 SVGEGT. The CDR3 totals 15 residues. V was cut by 0 bases and J by 0 bases, with 9 bases left in between. For the CDR3, the DNA is TGTGCCAGCAGTTACTCGGTGGAAGGCTCCTACGAGCAGTACTTC. This encodes CASSYSVEGSYEQYF.

The rearrangement links TRBV4-3 to TRBJ2-5; D uncertain. Germline lookup yields CDR1 LGHNA and CDR2 YSLEER. The CDR3 is made up of 13 amino acids. V was pared by 1 base and J by 4 bases, with 7 bases between. This CDR3 reads CASSQAWAETQYF. The CDR3 DNA reads TGCGCCAGCAGCCAAGCATGGGCAGAGACCCAGTACTTC.

This clonotype was seen only a few times. V is TRBV7-6 and J is TRBJ1-2; 8 bases are shared with TRBD1. The CDR3 totals 17 residues. Per the germline V gene, CDR1 is SGHVS and CDR2 is FNYEAQ. J was trimmed by 2 bases and V by 6 bases; bases with no gene match: 14. The CDR3 spells CASSRRAGGGGNYGYTF. For the CDR3, the DNA is TGTGCCAGCAGTCGCCGAGCAGGGGGCGGCGGAAACTATGGCTACACCTTC.

The chain has TRBV28 and TRBJ1-4, with D perhaps TRBD1 (5 bases). Trimming cost V 6 bases and J 8 bases, with 19 bases left between them. This CDR3 has 15 residues. CDR1 and CDR2 (germline): MDHEN, SYDVKM. The CDR3 is CASRRSGAFFEKLFF. The CDR3 DNA follows: TGTGCCAGCAGACGGAGCGGGGCGTTTTTCGAAAAACTGTTTTTT.

The rearrangement uses TRBV20-1 and TRBJ2-5, with TRBD2 matching 10 bases. Per germline, CDR1 DFQATT and CDR2 SNEGSKA (reference sequence). CDR3 length: 13 residues. The junction had 8 bases not matched to a gene; V was cut back by 2 bases and J by 11 bases. CDR3 protein: CSARLAGVEEQYF. The DNA of the CDR3 is TGCAGTGCTAGACTAGCGGGAGTAGAAGAGCAGTACTTC.

The DNA of the CDR3 is TGTGCCAGCAGCCAAGATTCGACGGGGTCCTACAATGAGCAGTTCTTC. It codes for CASSQDSTGSYNEQFF. The chain employs TRBV4-2 and TRBJ2-1; D may be TRBD2 (5 bases). The CDR3 has 16 residues. V lost 0 bases and J lost 1, with 10 bases in between. Germline CDR1 reads LGHNA; CDR2 reads YNFKEQ.

This rearrangement joins TRBV12-3 or TRBV12-4 to TRBJ1-2; D ambiguous. The CDR3 totals 15 residues. Trimming pared 4 bases from V and 8 bases from J, leaving 20 bases between. The CDR3 protein is CASSSLTPERGGYTF. In nucleotides, the CDR3 is TGTGCCAGCAGTTCCCTGACACCGGAAAGAGGCGGCTACACCTTC.

The chain couples TRBV6-1 to TRBJ1-2, with D unclear. Per germline, CDR1 MNHNS and CDR2 SASEGT. The CDR3 spans 14 residues. V was trimmed by 5 bases and J by 6 bases, leaving 16 bases between them. The CDR3 DNA reads TGTGCCAGCAGTATCGACACCCGGACGGATGGCTACACCTTC. Translated: CASSIDTRTDGYTF.

This clonotype has a single count. The rearrangement joins TRBV6-2 or TRBV6-3 to TRBJ2-7; D gene uncertain. Between the trimmed V and J ends, which lost 4 bases and 0 bases, there was a span of 10 bases. This CDR3 has 14 residues. Germline CDR1 reads MNHEY; CDR2 reads SVGEGT. The CDR3 region has the DNA TGTGCCAGCAGTTCGATAAGGAACTCCTACGAGCAGTACTTC. Amino acids: CASSSIRNSYEQYF.

This chain uses TRBV6-2 or TRBV6-3 with TRBJ1-1; D gene ambiguous. The length of the CDR3 is 15 residues. Deletions cut 5 bases from V and 3 bases from J, with 16 bases between. The germline V gene encodes CDR1 MNHEY and CDR2 SVGEGT. CDR3 sequence: CASSPLRGADTEAFF. CDR3 nucleotide sequence: TGTGCCAGCAGTCCCTTACGGGGTGCGGACACTGAAGCTTTCTTT.

This chain links TRBV5-1 with TRBJ2-3, with D unresolved. CDR3 length: 15 amino acids. CDR1 SGHRS and CDR2 YFSETQ come from the germline V gene. Trimming removed 0 bases from V and 0 bases from J, with 8 bases in between. CDR3 in DNA: TGCGCCAGCAGCTTGGAGGACGCTAGCACAGATACGCAGTATTTT. Its translation: CASSLEDASTDTQYF.

The chain recombines TRBV7-9 with TRBJ1-5, with D hard to call. V lost 1 base and J 7 bases, leaving 5 bases between the germline ends. Germline CDR1 SEHNR, CDR2 FQNEAQ (reference sequence). The CDR3 contains 12 residues. CDR3 amino acids: CASSLDTQPQHF. In DNA form, the CDR3 reads TGTGCCAGCAGCTTAGATACCCAGCCCCAGCATTTT.

The chain is built from TRBV29-1 and TRBJ2-3; tentative D call: TRBD2 (5 bases). The CDR3 is 11 amino acids. In germline, CDR1 is SQVTM, CDR2 ANQGSEA. With 8 bases removed from V and 5 bases from J, the gap between germline ends came to 11 bases. CDR3 amino acids: CSRTSGDTQYF. The CDR3 DNA reads TGCAGCCGGACCAGCGGAGATACGCAGTATTTT.

Of note for this clonotype: Relative to the germline gene, one junction end is altered; a read error may explain this. This chain links TRBV15 with TRBJ2-7; the match to TRBD1 covers 9 bases. This CDR3 is built from 16 residues. Germline V gene sequence: CDR1 LNHNV, CDR2 YYDKDF (reference sequence). The CDR3 spells CATSSPSYRGPYGQYF. Here the CDR3 DNA reads TGTGCCACCAGCAGTCCGTCATACAGGGGGCCATACGGGCAGTACTTC.

V and J are TRBV27 and TRBJ1-5, with D unresolved. Trimming took 4 bases from V and 6 from J, leaving 13 bases between them. There are 14 residues in the CDR3. Germline V gene lookup returns CDR1 MNHEY and CDR2 SMNVEV (reference sequence). The DNA for the CDR3 is TGTGCCAGCAGTTCAGCCGTCTTTGCTCAGCCCCAGCATTTT. It specifies CASSSAVFAQPQHF.

The sample holds a few counts of this clonotype. The junction does not match germline at one end; this may be a read error. Here the CDR3 reads CSARGWRLAGGPREVEQFF. The CDR3 nucleotides are TGCAGTGCCAGAGGGTGGCGACTAGCGGGAGGGCCTCGTGAGGTTGAGCAGTTCTTC. This chain connects TRBV20-1 to TRBJ2-1; 14 bases match TRBD2. Germline V gene data show CDR1 as DFQATT and CDR2 as SNEGSKA (reference sequence). CDR3 size: 19 residues.